This TCR beta chain is drawn from a study of kidney transplant recipient with SARS-CoV-2 infection. TCRdb re-derived calls from the reads in MiXCR, one entry per CDR3 protein. Among 250,000 or so distinct CDR3 sequences listed, 29% were seen once. This clonotype was seen at least ten times. This receptor was identified in a male patient in his thirties who had COVID-19 and was a kidney transplant recipient. The graft donor may have given rise to some T cells. The input for sequencing was a blood sample, taken at baseline and on day 111 from a kidney transplant recipient.

This chain's CDR3 is CASSSTSGTGRGPNTEAFF. The CDR3 coding sequence is TGTGCCAGCAGTTCAACCTCCGGGACAGGGAGAGGGCCGAACACTGAAGCTTTCTTT. The chain has TRBV12-3 or TRBV12-4 and TRBJ1-1; 9 positions agree with TRBD1. This CDR3 is 19 amino acids long. V lost 4 bases, J lost 1 base, and 16 bases stayed unmatched.